These 10 T cell receptor beta chains originate from one sample sequenced in a study of cytomegalovirus exposure and HLA in healthy donors listed by TCRdb under 2017. Library preparation was by the immunoSEQ multiplex PCR assay. A mixture of 60 forward primers for TCR Vbeta segments and 13 reverse primers for TCR Jbeta segments was used in the multiplex PCR. TCRdb stores this immuneACCESS table with in-frame sequences only. Part of the clones is absent; in the studies checked, under half of the shortfall reflects unresolved V genes, and no reason is known for the rest. The sample table shows fewer than 200,000 clones, and roughly 90% are seen once. In total, the top ten clones hold about 0.23% of the sample. Sequencing was carried out using PBMCs. Receptor source: a girl younger than two in good health and CMV-seronegative.

J is TRBJ2-1 and V is TRBV7-6; 12 positions match TRBD2. The V and J ends lost 3 bases and 9 bases, in that order; junction bases with no gene match: 9. The CDR3 totals 16 residues. Germline CDR1 and CDR2: SGHVS and FNYEAQ. The CDR3 loop reads CASSFQLAGGPTEQFF. Here the CDR3 DNA reads TGTGCCAGCAGCTTCCAACTAGCGGGGGGACCCACTGAGCAGTTCTTC.

The CDR3 sequence is CASSRRYAYEQYF. CDR3 bases: TGTGCCAGCTCACGCAGGTACGCCTACGAGCAGTACTTC. V usage is TRBV18 and J usage is TRBJ2-7; D gene unclear. The germline V gene has CDR1 KGHSH and CDR2 LQKENI. The CDR3 consists of 13 residues. V was shortened by 4 bases and J by 2 bases, with 9 bases between the two germline ends.

J is TRBJ1-1 and V is TRBV10-3, with a possible D match to TRBD1 (6 bases). The CDR3 extends over 14 amino acids. V lost 5 bases and J lost 8, with 18 bases in between. The V gene's germline CDR1 is ENHRY and CDR2 SYGVKD. CDR3 amino acids: CAISYQGRGAEAFF. Here the CDR3 DNA reads TGTGCCATCAGTTACCAGGGGAGGGGTGCGGAAGCTTTCTTT.

The chain joins TRBV5-1 to TRBJ1-3; TRBD1 agrees at 10 bases. The CDR3 totals 15 residues. V shed 4 bases, J shed 2 bases, and the junction held 3 bases outside the gene matches. Germline lookup yields CDR1 SGHRS and CDR2 YFSETQ. Here the CDR3 reads CASSGTGAAGNTIYF. CDR3 DNA sequence: TGCGCCAGCAGCGGGACAGGGGCAGCTGGAAACACCATATATTTT.

The chain combines TRBV6-4 with TRBJ2-1; 10 bases fit TRBD2. CDR3 length: 12 amino acids. Looked up from germline, CDR1 is MRHNA and CDR2 is SNTAGT. The ends lost 5 bases at V and 12 bases at J; junction bases unmatched: 4. CDR3 sequence: CASSRAGGPQFF. DNA for the CDR3: TGTGCCAGCAGTAGAGCGGGAGGGCCGCAGTTCTTC.

The genes are TRBV5-1 and TRBJ2-3, with 9 positions matching TRBD1. This CDR3 contains 15 residues. V shed 4 bases, J shed 1 base, and the junction held 4 bases outside the gene matches. CDR1 is SGHRS, CDR2 YFSETQ, per germline. The CDR3 DNA sequence: TGCGCCAGCAGCGGACAGGGGTTTGGCACAGATACGCAGTATTTT. It is translated as CASSGQGFGTDTQYF.

This clone was counted a few times. The chain carries TRBV4-1 and TRBJ1-1; D gene ambiguous. CDR3 size: 14 residues. The germline V and J ends were trimmed by 1 base and 3 bases, with 9 bases remaining between them. Germline CDR1 and CDR2: MGHRA and YSYEKL. CDR3 sequence: CASSQVSADTEAFF. The CDR3 coding sequence is TGCGCCAGCAGCCAAGTTTCAGCGGACACTGAAGCTTTCTTT.

The V and J genes are TRBV2 and TRBJ2-1, with a tentative D call TRBD1 (5 bases). This CDR3 has 14 amino acids. The V end lost 8 bases, the J end lost 4 bases, and 15 bases lay between the germline ends. Germline CDR1 and CDR2: SNHLY and FYNNEI. This CDR3 is CASGASRVYNEQFF. CDR3 sequence (DNA): TGTGCCAGCGGGGCCTCCCGCGTGTACAATGAGCAGTTCTTC.

The rearrangement links TRBV4-1 to TRBJ2-3, with D tentatively TRBD1 (6 bases). CDR1 MGHRA and CDR2 YSYEKL come from the germline V gene. The CDR3 covers 16 residues. The V end lost 0 bases, the J end lost 2 bases, and 12 bases lay between the germline ends. The CDR3 DNA is TGCGCCAGCAGCCAAGACAAGGGGGAGTACACAGATACGCAGTATTTT. Amino acid sequence: CASSQDKGEYTDTQYF.

This sequence joins TRBV9 and TRBJ1-2; D is possibly TRBD1 (6 bases). Germline V gene data show CDR1 as SGDLS and CDR2 as YYNGEE. The CDR3 consists of 13 residues. Trimming took 4 bases from V and 7 from J, leaving 14 bases between them. DNA for the CDR3: TGTGCCAGCAGCAATTACTCGGACAGTGGCTACACCTTC. Residues: CASSNYSDSGYTF.